The T cell receptor (beta chain) described here comes from a study of blood T cell repertoires in COVID-19. Study context: The origin of the acute and convalescent COVID-19 samples was the United States, Italy and Spain.

As handled by the study authors: Nucleated cell number was recorded as an estimate derived from reference gene primer amplification. Assay: immunoSEQ multiplex PCR; the TCRdb copy retains only in-frame clones and omits some. V and J calls and clone size are those listed in that table; D and trimming were worked out from the DNA. This sample has about 140,000 clones; about three quarters occur once, and the top ten carry 2.5% to 3.5%. CDR3 size: 18 residues. Trimming took 1 base from V and 6 from J; bases not matched to a gene: 15. Germline values: CDR1 WNHNN, CDR2 SYGVQD (reference sequence). Recovered participants had two consecutive negative NP/OP PCR tests, healthcare professional clearance, or symptom resolution.

V is TRBV10-1 and J is TRBJ2-1; 7 bases are shared with TRBD1. The TCR sequence derives from a woman aged 45-65 years who had recovered from COVID-19. The sequencing sample was made of PBMCs or T cells enriched from blood (not recorded which). In DNA form, the CDR3 reads TGCGCCAGCAGTGAGTTGACCGGACAGGCTAACTATTTCAATGAGCAGTTCTTC. As protein: CASSELTGQANYFNEQFF.